One and the same sample provided the 18 T cell receptor beta chains below, sequenced in a study of blood T cell repertoires in COVID-19. The assay was immunoSEQ multiplex PCR, and TCRdb's table has in-frame clones only and misses some. The table lists around 72,000 clones, 87% of them singletons. Sequences were obtained from peripheral blood. These receptors came from a woman aged 45-65 years with acute or convalescent COVID-19.

V gene TRBV7-9 combines with J gene TRBJ2-7, with TRBD2 matching 8 bases. The CDR3 is made up of 15 amino acids. Trimming removed 2 bases from V and 3 bases from J; junction bases left unmatched: 6. The V gene's germline CDR1 is SEHNR and CDR2 FQNEAQ (reference sequence). The CDR3 DNA is TGTGCCAGCAGCTTATCGGGGGGGGCGCTCTACGAGCAGTACTTC. Its translation is CASSLSGGALYEQYF.

V usage is TRBV5-1 and J usage is TRBJ1-2; the D is unclear. Germline loops: CDR1 SGHRS, CDR2 YFSETQ. Trimming took 4 bases from V and 3 from J, leaving 10 bases between them. CDR3 length equals 13 residues. CDR3 nucleotide sequence: TGCGCCAGCAGCCCTGTGGCGGACTATGGCTACACCTTC. Protein sequence: CASSPVADYGYTF.

The CDR3 spells CASSIGYGMAGGPNTEAFF. CDR3 nucleotide sequence: TGTGCCAGTAGTATAGGATATGGGATGGCCGGGGGGCCTAACACTGAAGCTTTCTTT. This chain uses TRBV19 with TRBJ1-1; D is possibly TRBD1 (6 bases). Trimming removed 1 base from V and 2 bases from J, with 23 bases in between. The length of the CDR3 is 19 residues. CDR1 is LNHDA and CDR2 is SQIVND in the germline V gene (reference sequence).

The chain employs TRBV12-1 and TRBJ2-5; no check of the table's D call, TRBD1, against the DNA was made. TRBV12-1 is a listed pseudogene. This CDR3 is built from 9 residues. CDR3: CAGRETQYF. Here the CDR3 DNA reads TGTGCCGGCCGAGAGACCCAGTACTTC.

The V call is TRBV12-3 or TRBV12-4, the J call TRBJ2-1; D unclear. The CDR3 has 11 residues. V lost 6 bases to trimming and J lost 14 bases, with 14 bases between them. The CDR3, as DNA: TGTGCCAGCAGCGCCAGACTGAGGAAGTTCTTC. This codes for CASSARLRKFF.

The rearrangement joins TRBV11-1 to TRBJ2-7; 8 bases map to TRBD1. From germline, CDR1 is SGHAT and CDR2 FQDESV (reference sequence). V was clipped by 5 bases and J by 6 bases; unmatched bases: 12. This CDR3 is built from 15 residues. The CDR3: CASSAALGQGSEQYF. CDR3 nucleotide sequence: TGTGCCAGCAGCGCGGCCCTTGGACAGGGAAGCGAGCAGTACTTC.

The chain is built from TRBV30 and TRBJ2-7; D possibly uses TRBD1 or TRBD2 (6 bases each). The V gene's germline CDR1 is GTSNPN and CDR2 SVGIG (reference sequence). CDR3 length: 12 residues. CDR3: CAWRDISYEQYF. CDR3 nucleotide sequence: TGTGCTTGGCGGGACATCTCCTACGAGCAGTACTTC.

The chain carries TRBV23-1 and TRBJ2-7; TRBD1 agrees at 7 bases. TRBV23-1 carries the ORF label, with uncertain function. The ends lost 3 bases at V and 1 base at J; junction bases unmatched: 6. The CDR3 runs 15 residues. CDR3 protein: CASSHSDRASYEQYF. The CDR3, as DNA: TGCGCCAGCAGTCATTCCGACAGGGCATCCTACGAGCAGTACTTC.

In its sample, this clone was seen a few times. The chain uses TRBV3-1 (or the pseudogene TRBV3-2) and TRBJ1-5; 7 bases map to TRBD1. After removal of 4 bases from V and 6 bases from J, the junction contained 9 bases not matched to a gene. The CDR3 runs 15 residues. The germline gives CDR1 LGHDT, CDR2 YNNKEL (reference sequence). The CDR3, as DNA: TGTGCCAGCAGCCCTATGACAGGGTCGAGTCAGCCCCAGCATTTT. It yields the protein CASSPMTGSSQPQHF.

The chain combines TRBV2 with TRBJ1-4; D is perhaps TRBD1 (5 bases). CDR3 length: 13 amino acids. CDR1 SNHLY and CDR2 FYNNEI come from the germline V gene. Trimming stripped 5 bases from V and 7 bases from J, with 11 bases between. The CDR3: CASSLNQGEKLFF. The CDR3 DNA reads as TGTGCCAGCAGTCTGAACCAGGGTGAAAAACTGTTTTTT.

This clone came up once. This rearrangement joins TRBV2 to TRBJ1-5; 9 bases are a match to TRBD1. Germline CDR1 is SNHLY and CDR2 is FYNNEI. The V gene end was trimmed by 3 bases and the J gene end by 9 bases; junction bases not matched to a gene: 6. CDR3 length: 14 amino acids. CDR3 in amino acids: CASSDRDRVGPQHF. In DNA form, the CDR3 reads TGTGCCAGCAGTGACCGGGACAGGGTAGGGCCCCAGCATTTT.

This clone was recorded a few times. The V and J genes are TRBV3-1 (or the pseudogene TRBV3-2) and TRBJ2-7; 10 bases fit TRBD2. V gave up 5 bases and J gave up 2 bases; unmatched junction bases: 6. Looked up from germline, CDR1 is LGHDT and CDR2 is YNNKEL (reference sequence). The CDR3 sequence is 15 residues long. The CDR3 reads CASSSRTSGAYEQYF. CDR3 sequence (DNA): TGTGCCAGCAGCTCTCGGACTAGCGGAGCCTACGAGCAGTACTTC.

The chain combines TRBV9 with TRBJ1-6; D unclear. The CDR3 extends over 15 amino acids. Looked up from germline, CDR1 is SGDLS and CDR2 is YYNGEE. V was trimmed by 0 bases and J by 9 bases, leaving 13 bases between them. Written as DNA, the CDR3 is TGTGCCAGCAGCGTAGATGAGGGAGGATCTTCACCCCTCCACTTT. It specifies CASSVDEGGSSPLHF.

The CDR3 loop reads CASSHESGGIVGDTQYF. In DNA form, the CDR3 reads TGTGCCAGCAGCCACGAGAGCGGGGGAATCGTGGGAGATACGCAGTATTTT. The V call is TRBV13, the J call TRBJ2-3, with 8 bases aligning to TRBD2. V was clipped by 5 bases and J by 5 bases; unmatched bases: 15. CDR1 is PRHDT and CDR2 is FYEKMQ in the germline V gene (reference sequence). The CDR3 loop spans 17 amino acids. The entire variable domain, with the rest obtained from reference TRBV13 and TRBJ2-3, is as follows: AAGVIQSPRHLIKEKRETATLKCYPIPRHDTVYWYQQGPGQDPQFLISFYEKMQSDKGSIPDRFSAQQFSDYHSELNMSSLELGDSALYFCASSHESGGIVGDTQYFGPGTRLTVL.

This chain uses TRBV6-2 or TRBV6-3 with TRBJ1-4; TRBD1 might be the D (5 bases). The V end lost 6 bases, the J end lost 8 bases, and 19 bases lay between the germline ends. This CDR3 region has 15 residues. Germline V lookup: CDR1 MNHEY, CDR2 SVGEGT. The chain's CDR3 is CASSTFRAASEKLFF. DNA for the CDR3: TGTGCCAGCAGCACTTTCAGGGCAGCGAGCGAAAAACTGTTTTTT.

V and J are TRBV7-2 and TRBJ1-5; D possibly corresponds to TRBD1 (6 bases). The CDR3 is 16 amino acids. V lost 5 bases and J lost 4, with 18 bases in between. Germline V gene data show CDR1 as SGHTA and CDR2 as FQGNSA. The CDR3 spells CASSEGGRGRNQPQHF. In DNA, the CDR3 is TGTGCCAGCAGCGAGGGCGGCAGGGGTAGGAATCAGCCCCAGCATTTT.

This clone was counted once. This sequence joins TRBV7-2 and TRBJ2-7; D is possibly TRBD1 (5 bases). The germline V gene has CDR1 SGHTA and CDR2 FQGNSA. The CDR3 has 16 amino acids. V was pared by 5 bases and J by 4 bases, with 21 bases between. CDR3 sequence (DNA): TGTGCCAGCAGCCACATTGGGGCGGTATCCGTATACGAGCAGTACTTC. As protein: CASSHIGAVSVYEQYF.

The chain recombines TRBV5-5 with TRBJ1-1, with a possible D match to TRBD1 (5 bases). With 4 bases removed from V and 0 bases from J, the gap between germline ends came to 13 bases. Germline V CDR1 and CDR2: SGHKS, YYEKEE (reference sequence). This CDR3 is 15 amino acids long. CDR3 bases: TGTGCCAGCAGCACCCGTGGGGCTATGAACACTGAAGCTTTCTTT. This encodes CASSTRGAMNTEAFF. Drawing the rest from reference TRBV5-5 and TRBJ1-1, the complete variable domain is DAGVTQSPTHLIKTRGQQVTLRCSPISGHKSVSWYQQVLGQGPQFIFQYYEKEERGRGNFPDRFSARQFPNYSSELNVNALLLGDSALYLCASSTRGAMNTEAFFGQGTRLTVV.